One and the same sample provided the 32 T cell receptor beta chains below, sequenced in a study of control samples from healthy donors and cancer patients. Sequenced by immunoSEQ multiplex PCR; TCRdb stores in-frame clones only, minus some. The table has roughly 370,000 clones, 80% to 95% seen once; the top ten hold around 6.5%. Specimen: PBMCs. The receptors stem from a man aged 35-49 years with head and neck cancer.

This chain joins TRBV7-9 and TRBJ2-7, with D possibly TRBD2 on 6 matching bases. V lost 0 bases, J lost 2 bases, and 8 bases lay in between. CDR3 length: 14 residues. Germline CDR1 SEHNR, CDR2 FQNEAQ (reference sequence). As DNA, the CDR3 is TGTGCCAGCAGCTTAGCCGGGGGTCCCTACGAGCAGTACTTC. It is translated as CASSLAGGPYEQYF.

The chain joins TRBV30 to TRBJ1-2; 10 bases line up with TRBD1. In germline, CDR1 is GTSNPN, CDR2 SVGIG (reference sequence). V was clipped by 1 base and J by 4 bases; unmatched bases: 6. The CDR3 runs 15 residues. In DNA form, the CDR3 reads TGTGCCTGGAGTGGCGGGACAGGGGATCCCTATGGCTACACCTTC. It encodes CAWSGGTGDPYGYTF. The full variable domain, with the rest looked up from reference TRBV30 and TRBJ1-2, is SQTIHQWPATLVQPVGSPLSLECTVEGTSNPNLYWYRQAAGRGLQLLFYSVGIGQISSEVPQNLSASRPQDRQFILSSKKLLLSDSGFYLCAWSGGTGDPYGYTFGSGTRLTVV.

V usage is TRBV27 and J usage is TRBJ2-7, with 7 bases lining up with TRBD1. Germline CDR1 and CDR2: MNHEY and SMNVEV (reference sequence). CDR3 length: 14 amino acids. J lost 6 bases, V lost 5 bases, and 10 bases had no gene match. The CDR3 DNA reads TGTGCCAGCAGTCCCGGACAGGATCAGGGCGAGCAGTACTTC. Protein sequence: CASSPGQDQGEQYF.

As DNA, the CDR3 is TGTGCCAGCAGCGAATGGGACAGACAGCCACTCACTGAAGCTTTCTTT. Its translation: CASSEWDRQPLTEAFF. The chain combines TRBV9 with TRBJ1-1; 7 bases match TRBD1. CDR1 and CDR2 from the germline V gene are SGDLS and YYNGEE. The CDR3 runs to 16 residues. V was clipped by 3 bases and J by 4 bases; unmatched bases: 12.

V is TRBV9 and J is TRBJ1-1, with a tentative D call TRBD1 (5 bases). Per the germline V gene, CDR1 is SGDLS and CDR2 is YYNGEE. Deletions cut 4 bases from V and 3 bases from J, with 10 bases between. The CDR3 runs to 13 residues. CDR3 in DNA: TGTGCCAGCAGCTCAGGGAGGGACACTGAAGCTTTCTTT. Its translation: CASSSGRDTEAFF.

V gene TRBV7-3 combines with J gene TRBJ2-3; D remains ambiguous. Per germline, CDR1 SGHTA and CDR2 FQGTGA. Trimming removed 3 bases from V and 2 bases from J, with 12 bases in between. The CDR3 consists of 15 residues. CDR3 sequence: CASSFNRAPTDTQYF. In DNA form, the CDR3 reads TGTGCCAGCAGCTTTAACCGGGCCCCCACAGATACGCAGTATTTT. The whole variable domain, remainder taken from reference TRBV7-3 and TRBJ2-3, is GAGVSQTPSNKVTEKGKYVELRCDPISGHTALYWYRQSLGQGPEFLIYFQGTGAADDSGLPNDRFFAVRPEGSVSTLKIQRTERGDSAVYLCASSFNRAPTDTQYFGPGTRLTVL.

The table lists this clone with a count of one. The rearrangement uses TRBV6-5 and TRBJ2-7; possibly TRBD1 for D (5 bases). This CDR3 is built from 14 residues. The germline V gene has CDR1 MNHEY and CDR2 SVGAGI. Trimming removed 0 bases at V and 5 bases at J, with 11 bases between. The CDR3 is CASSYSGVVDEQYF. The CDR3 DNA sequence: TGTGCCAGCAGTTACTCAGGGGTTGTAGACGAGCAGTACTTC.

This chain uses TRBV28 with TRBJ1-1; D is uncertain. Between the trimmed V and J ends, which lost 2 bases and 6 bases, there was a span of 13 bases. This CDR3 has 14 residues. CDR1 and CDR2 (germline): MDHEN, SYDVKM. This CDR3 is CASSLNQAWAEAFF. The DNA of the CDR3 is TGTGCCAGCAGTTTAAACCAGGCGTGGGCTGAAGCTTTCTTT.

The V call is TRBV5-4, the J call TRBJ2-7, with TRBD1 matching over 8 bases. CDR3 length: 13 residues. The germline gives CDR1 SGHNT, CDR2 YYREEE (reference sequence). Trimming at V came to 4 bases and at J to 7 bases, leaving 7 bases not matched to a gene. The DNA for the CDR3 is TGTGCCAGCAGCCCCAGGGGGCTGAGAGAGCAGTACTTC. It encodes CASSPRGLREQYF.

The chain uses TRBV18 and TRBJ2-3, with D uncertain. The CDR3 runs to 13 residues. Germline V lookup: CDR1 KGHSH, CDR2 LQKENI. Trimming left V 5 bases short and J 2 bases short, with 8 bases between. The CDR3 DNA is TGTGCCAGCTCAACTCTGCCCACAGATACGCAGTATTTT. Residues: CASSTLPTDTQYF.

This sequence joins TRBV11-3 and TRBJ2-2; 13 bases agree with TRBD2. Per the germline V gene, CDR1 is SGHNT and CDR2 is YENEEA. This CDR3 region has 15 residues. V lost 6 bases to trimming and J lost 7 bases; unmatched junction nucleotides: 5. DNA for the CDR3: TGTGCCAGCAGTCCCGGGACTAGCGGGGTCGGGGAGCTGTTTTTT. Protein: CASSPGTSGVGELFF.

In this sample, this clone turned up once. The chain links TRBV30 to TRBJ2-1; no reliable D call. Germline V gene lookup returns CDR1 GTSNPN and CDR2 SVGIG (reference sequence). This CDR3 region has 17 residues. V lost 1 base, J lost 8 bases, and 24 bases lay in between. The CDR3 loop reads CAWSAPRVTPRSDEQFF. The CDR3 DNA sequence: TGTGCCTGGAGTGCACCTCGAGTGACACCCCGGAGCGATGAGCAGTTCTTC.

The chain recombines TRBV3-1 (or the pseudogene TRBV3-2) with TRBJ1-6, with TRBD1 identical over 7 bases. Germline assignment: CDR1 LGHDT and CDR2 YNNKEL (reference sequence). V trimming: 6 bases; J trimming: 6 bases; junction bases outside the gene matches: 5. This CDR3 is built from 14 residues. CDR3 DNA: TGTGCCAGCAGTATCAGACAGGGTAATTCACCCCTCCACTTT. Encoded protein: CASSIRQGNSPLHF.

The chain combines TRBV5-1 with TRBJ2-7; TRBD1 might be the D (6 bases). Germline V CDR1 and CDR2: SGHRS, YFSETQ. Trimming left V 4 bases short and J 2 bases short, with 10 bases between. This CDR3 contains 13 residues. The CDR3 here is CASSVTGTYEQYF. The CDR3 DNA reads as TGCGCCAGCAGCGTCACAGGGACCTACGAGCAGTACTTC.

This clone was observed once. Written as DNA, the CDR3 is TGCGCCAGCAGCCAAGGGGCCCCGGGACTAGCAATACTCGAGCAGTACTTC. It translates to CASSQGAPGLAILEQYF. The V gene is TRBV4-1, the J gene TRBJ2-7, with 9 bases lining up with TRBD2. Germline values: CDR1 MGHRA, CDR2 YSYEKL. V dropped 1 base and J dropped 6; count of bases not matched to a gene: 13. CDR3 size: 17 residues.

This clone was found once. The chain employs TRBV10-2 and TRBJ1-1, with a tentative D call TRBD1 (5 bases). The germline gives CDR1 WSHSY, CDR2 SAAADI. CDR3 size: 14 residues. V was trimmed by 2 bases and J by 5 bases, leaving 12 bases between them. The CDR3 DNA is TGCGCCAGCAGTGAGCAGGGTATAGGGACTGAAGCTTTCTTT. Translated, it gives CASSEQGIGTEAFF.

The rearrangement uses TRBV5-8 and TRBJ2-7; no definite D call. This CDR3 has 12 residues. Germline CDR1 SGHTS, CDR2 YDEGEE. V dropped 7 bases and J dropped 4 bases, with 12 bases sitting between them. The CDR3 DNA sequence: TGTGCCAGCGACTTTGGGGTTTACGAGCAGTACTTC. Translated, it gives CASDFGVYEQYF.

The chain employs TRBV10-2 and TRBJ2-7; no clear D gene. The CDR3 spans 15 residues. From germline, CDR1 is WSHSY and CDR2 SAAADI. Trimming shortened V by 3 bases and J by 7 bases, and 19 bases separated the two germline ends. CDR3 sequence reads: CASSDPQAIMQEQYF. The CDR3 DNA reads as TGCGCCAGCAGTGATCCCCAGGCTATCATGCAAGAGCAGTACTTC.

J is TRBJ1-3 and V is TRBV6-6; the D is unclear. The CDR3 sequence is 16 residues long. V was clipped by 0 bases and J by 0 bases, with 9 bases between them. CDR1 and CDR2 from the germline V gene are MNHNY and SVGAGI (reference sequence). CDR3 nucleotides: TGTGCCAGCAGTTACTCGATAGGGAGCTCTGGAAACACCATATATTTT. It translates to CASSYSIGSSGNTIYF.

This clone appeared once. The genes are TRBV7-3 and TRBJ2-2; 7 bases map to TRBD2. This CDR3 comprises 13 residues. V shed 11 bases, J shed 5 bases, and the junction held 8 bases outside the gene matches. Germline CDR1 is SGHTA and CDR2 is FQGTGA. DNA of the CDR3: TGTGCCTCCCGCGGGCGGGGGACCGGGGAGCTGTTTTTT. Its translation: CASRGRGTGELFF.

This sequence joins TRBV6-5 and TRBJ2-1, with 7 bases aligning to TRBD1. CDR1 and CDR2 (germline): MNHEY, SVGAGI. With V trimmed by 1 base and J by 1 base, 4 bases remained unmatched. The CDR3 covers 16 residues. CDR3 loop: CASSYLQGTSYNEQFF. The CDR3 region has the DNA TGTGCCAGCAGTTACTTACAGGGGACGTCCTACAATGAGCAGTTCTTC.

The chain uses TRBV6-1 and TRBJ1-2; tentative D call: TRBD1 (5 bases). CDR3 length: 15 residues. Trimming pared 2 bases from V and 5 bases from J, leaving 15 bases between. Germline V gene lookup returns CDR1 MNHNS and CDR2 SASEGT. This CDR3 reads CASSEHSDPGYGYTF. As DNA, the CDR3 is TGTGCCAGCAGTGAACATTCCGACCCAGGGTATGGCTACACCTTC.

The CDR3 sequence is CASSHTKGSEAFF. The CDR3 nucleotides are TGTGCCAGCAGCCACACCAAGGGGTCTGAAGCTTTCTTT. The chain carries TRBV14 and TRBJ1-1; D is perhaps TRBD1 (5 bases). There are 13 residues in the CDR3. Germline values: CDR1 SGHDN, CDR2 FVKESK. Trimming removed 3 bases from V and 6 bases from J, with 11 bases in between. Together with reference TRBV14 and TRBJ1-1, the CDR3 gives the full variable domain: EAGVTQFPSHSVIEKGQTVTLRCDPISGHDNLYWYRRVMGKEIKFLLHFVKESKQDESGMPNNRFLAERTGGTYSTLKVQPAELEDSGVYFCASSHTKGSEAFFGQGTRLTVV.

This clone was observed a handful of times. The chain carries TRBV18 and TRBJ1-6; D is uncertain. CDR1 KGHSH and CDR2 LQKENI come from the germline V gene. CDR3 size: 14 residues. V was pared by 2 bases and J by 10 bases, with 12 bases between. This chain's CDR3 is CASSPDSKNSPLHF. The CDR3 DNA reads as TGTGCCAGCTCACCAGACTCGAAGAACTCACCCCTCCACTTT.

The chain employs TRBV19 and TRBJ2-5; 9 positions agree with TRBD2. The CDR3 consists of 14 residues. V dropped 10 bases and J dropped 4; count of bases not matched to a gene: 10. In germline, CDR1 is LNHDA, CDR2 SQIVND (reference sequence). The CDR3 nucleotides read TGTGCCACCTCTAGCGGGACGGTGCGAGAGACCCAGTACTTC. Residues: CATSSGTVRETQYF.

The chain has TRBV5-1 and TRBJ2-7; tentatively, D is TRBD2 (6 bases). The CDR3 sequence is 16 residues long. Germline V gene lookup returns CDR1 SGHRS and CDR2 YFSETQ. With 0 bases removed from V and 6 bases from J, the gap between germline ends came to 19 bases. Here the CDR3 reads CASSLAGGASLVEQYF. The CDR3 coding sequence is TGCGCCAGCAGCTTGGCCGGCGGGGCCAGCCTCGTCGAGCAGTACTTC.

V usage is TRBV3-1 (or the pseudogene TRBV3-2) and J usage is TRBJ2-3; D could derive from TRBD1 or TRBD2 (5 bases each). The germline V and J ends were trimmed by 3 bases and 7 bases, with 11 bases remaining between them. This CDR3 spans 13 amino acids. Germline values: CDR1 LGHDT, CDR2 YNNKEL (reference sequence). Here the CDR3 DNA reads TGTGCCAGCAGCCAGGCCGGGGCAAATACGCAGTATTTT. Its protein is CASSQAGANTQYF.

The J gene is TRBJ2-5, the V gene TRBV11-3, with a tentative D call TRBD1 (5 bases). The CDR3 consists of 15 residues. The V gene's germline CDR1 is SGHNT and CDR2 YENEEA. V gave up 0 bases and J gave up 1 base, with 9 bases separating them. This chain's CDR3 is CASSLDGQSQETQYF. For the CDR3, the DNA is TGTGCCAGCAGCTTAGACGGACAATCCCAAGAGACCCAGTACTTC.

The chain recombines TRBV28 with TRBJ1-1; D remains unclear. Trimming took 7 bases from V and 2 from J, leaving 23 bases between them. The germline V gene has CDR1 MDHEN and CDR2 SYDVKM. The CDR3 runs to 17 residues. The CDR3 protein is CASTSDGVGRANTEAFF. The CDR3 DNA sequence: TGTGCCAGCACTTCAGACGGGGTCGGGCGGGCTAACACTGAAGCTTTCTTT. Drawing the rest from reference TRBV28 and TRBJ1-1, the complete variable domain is DVKVTQSSRYLVKRTGEKVFLECVQDMDHENMFWYRQDPGLGLRLIYFSYDVKMKEKGDIPEGYSVSREKKERFSLILESASTNQTSMYLCASTSDGVGRANTEAFFGQGTRLTVV.

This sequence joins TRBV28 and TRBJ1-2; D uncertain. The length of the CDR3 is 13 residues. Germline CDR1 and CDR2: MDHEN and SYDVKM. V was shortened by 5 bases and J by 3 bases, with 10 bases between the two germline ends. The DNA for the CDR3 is TGTGCCAGCAGTCCATCCGGGTACTATGGCTACACCTTC. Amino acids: CASSPSGYYGYTF.

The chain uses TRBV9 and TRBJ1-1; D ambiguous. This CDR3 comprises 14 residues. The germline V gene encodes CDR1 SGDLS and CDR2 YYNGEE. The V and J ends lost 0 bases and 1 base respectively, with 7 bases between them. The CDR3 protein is CASSVGRTNTEAFF. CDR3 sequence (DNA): TGTGCCAGCAGCGTAGGAAGGACGAACACTGAAGCTTTCTTT.

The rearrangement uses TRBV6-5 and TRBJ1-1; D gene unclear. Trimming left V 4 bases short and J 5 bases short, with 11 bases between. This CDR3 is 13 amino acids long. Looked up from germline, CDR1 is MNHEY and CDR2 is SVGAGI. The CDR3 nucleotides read TGTGCCAGCAGTTTGGACGGGTGGACTGAAGCTTTCTTT. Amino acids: CASSLDGWTEAFF.